These 12 T cell receptor beta chains were sequenced from one sample in a study of control samples from healthy donors and cancer patients. Profiled with immunoSEQ multiplex PCR; TCRdb holds only in-frame clones, not every one. This table has approximately 120,000 clones, 90% appearing once. The sample was blood. These receptors all stem from a human donor in good health. The donor label of this sample is uncertain.

The rearrangement links TRBV7-2 to TRBJ2-1, with TRBD1 matching 8 bases. In germline, CDR1 is SGHTA, CDR2 FQGNSA. V was clipped by 2 bases and J by 9 bases; unmatched bases: 12. The CDR3 covers 16 residues. The CDR3 DNA reads as TGTGCCAGCAGCTTAATGGCAGGGGGCGCGGGTAGTGAGCAGTTCTTC. Encoded protein: CASSLMAGGAGSEQFF.

The gene calls are TRBV5-1 and TRBJ2-7, with D possibly matching TRBD1 (6 bases). V dropped 3 bases and J dropped 4 bases, with 14 bases sitting between them. This CDR3 is 14 amino acids long. Germline CDR1 SGHRS, CDR2 YFSETQ. The CDR3, as DNA: TGCGCCAGCAGCTCTCAGGGGTTTGGGTACGAGCAGTACTTC. This sequence encodes CASSSQGFGYEQYF.

The genes are TRBV6-1 and TRBJ1-1; weak D call: TRBD1 (5 bases). Trimming shortened V by 2 bases and J by 4 bases, and 14 bases separated the two germline ends. Germline V CDR1 and CDR2: MNHNS, SASEGT. The CDR3 has 15 amino acids. CDR3 sequence: CASSEPAGRGTEAFF. In DNA, the CDR3 is TGTGCCAGCAGTGAACCGGCAGGGCGGGGCACTGAAGCTTTCTTT.

The chain links TRBV9 to TRBJ1-1; weak D call: TRBD1 (6 bases). The CDR3 spans 13 residues. V was trimmed by 5 bases and J by 1 base, leaving 9 bases between them. Germline CDR1 SGDLS, CDR2 YYNGEE. The CDR3 nucleotides read TGTGCCAGCAGTGACAGGCCGAACACTGAAGCTTTCTTT. Translated: CASSDRPNTEAFF.

The V call is TRBV27, the J call TRBJ1-6; D gene unclear. The CDR3 length is 12 residues. The germline V and J ends were trimmed by 4 bases and 3 bases, with 1 base remaining between them. CDR1 MNHEY and CDR2 SMNVEV come from the germline V gene (reference sequence). The CDR3, as DNA: TGTGCCAGCAGTTACTATAATTCACCCCTCCACTTT. Encoded protein: CASSYYNSPLHF.

The V call is TRBV7-2, the J call TRBJ2-7, with a tentative D call TRBD1 (6 bases). The length of the CDR3 is 15 residues. Trimming removed 2 bases at V and 1 base at J, with 12 bases between. The germline gives CDR1 SGHTA, CDR2 FQGNSA. This chain's CDR3 is CASSLRDTPSYEQYF. CDR3 nucleotide sequence: TGTGCCAGCAGCTTACGGGACACTCCTTCCTACGAGCAGTACTTC.

The V gene is TRBV6-6, the J gene TRBJ1-1; a weak D match, TRBD1 (5 bases). Germline loops: CDR1 MNHNY, CDR2 SVGAGI (reference sequence). V shed 0 bases and J shed 8 bases, with 7 bases lying between them. This CDR3 is 12 amino acids long. This CDR3 reads CASSYSDREAFF. DNA of the CDR3: TGTGCCAGCAGTTACTCAGACAGAGAAGCTTTCTTT.

This chain connects TRBV5-1 to TRBJ2-5; tentative D call: TRBD1 (5 bases). The CDR3 contains 16 residues. Deletions cut 0 bases from V and 4 bases from J, with 16 bases between. CDR1 and CDR2 from the germline V gene are SGHRS and YFSETQ. The CDR3 protein is CASSLEGVGYGETQYF. CDR3 coding DNA: TGCGCCAGCAGCTTGGAAGGGGTGGGATATGGAGAGACCCAGTACTTC.

This clone appeared once. The chain links TRBV11-3 to TRBJ2-7; D perhaps matches TRBD1 (6 bases). Trimming removed 1 base at V and 2 bases at J, with 6 bases between. Germline CDR1 and CDR2: SGHNT and YENEEA. CDR3 length: 13 amino acids. CDR3 in amino acids: CASSLGTAYEQYF. The CDR3 DNA follows: TGTGCCAGCAGCTTAGGGACAGCCTACGAGCAGTACTTC. The full variable domain, completed using reference TRBV11-3 and TRBJ2-7, is EAGVVQSPRYKIIEKKQPVAFWCNPISGHNTLYWYLQNLGQGPELLIRYENEEAVDDSQLPKDRFSAERLKGVDSTLKIQPAELGDSAVYLCASSLGTAYEQYFGPGTRLTVT.

The chain has TRBV5-1 and TRBJ2-2; D is perhaps TRBD1 or TRBD2 (5 bases each). This CDR3 spans 16 amino acids. Germline V gene data show CDR1 as SGHRS and CDR2 as YFSETQ. The ends were cut back, 1 base at V and 6 bases at J, with 16 bases in the middle. The CDR3 here is CASSLSARGTSGELFF. The CDR3 bases are TGCGCCAGCAGCTTGTCAGCGAGGGGTACTTCCGGGGAGCTGTTTTTT.

In DNA, the CDR3 is TGTGCCAGCAGCCAAGAACCCAGGGGAAACACCATATATTTT. It translates to CASSQEPRGNTIYF. The V call is TRBV4-2, the J call TRBJ1-3; no clear D gene. Germline CDR1 and CDR2: LGHNA and YNFKEQ. The CDR3 sequence is 14 residues long. V lost 0 bases and J 4 bases, leaving 7 bases between the germline ends.

The chain links TRBV5-1 to TRBJ1-6; the D is unclear. The V and J ends lost 0 bases and 7 bases respectively, with 11 bases between them. This CDR3 is 15 amino acids long. Germline-derived CDR1 and CDR2 are SGHRS and YFSETQ. Here the CDR3 DNA reads TGCGCCAGCAGCTTGGGGGTGCCTCTAAATTCACCCCTCCACTTT. Translated: CASSLGVPLNSPLHF. The entire variable domain, with the rest obtained from reference TRBV5-1 and TRBJ1-6, is as follows: KAGVTQTPRYLIKTRGQQVTLSCSPISGHRSVSWYQQTPGQGLQFLFEYFSETQRNKGNFPGRFSGRQFSNSRSEMNVSTLELGDSALYLCASSLGVPLNSPLHFGNGTRLTVT.